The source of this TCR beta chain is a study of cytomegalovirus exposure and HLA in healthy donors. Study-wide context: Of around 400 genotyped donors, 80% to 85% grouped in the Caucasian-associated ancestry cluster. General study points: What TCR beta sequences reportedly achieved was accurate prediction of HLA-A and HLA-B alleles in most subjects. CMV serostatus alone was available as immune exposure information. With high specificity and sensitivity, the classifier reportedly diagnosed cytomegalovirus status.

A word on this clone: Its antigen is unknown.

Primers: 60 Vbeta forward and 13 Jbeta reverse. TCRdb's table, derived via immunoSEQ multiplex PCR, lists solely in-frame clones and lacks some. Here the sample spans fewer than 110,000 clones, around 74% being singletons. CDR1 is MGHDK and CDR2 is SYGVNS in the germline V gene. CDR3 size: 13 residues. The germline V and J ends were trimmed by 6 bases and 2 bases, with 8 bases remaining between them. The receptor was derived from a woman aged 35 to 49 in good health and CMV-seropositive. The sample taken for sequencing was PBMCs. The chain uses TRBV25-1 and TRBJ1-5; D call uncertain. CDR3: CASRGGGNQPQHF. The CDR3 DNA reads TGTGCCAGCAGGGGAGGAGGCAATCAGCCCCAGCATTTT.